A single sample gave rise to the 4 T cell receptor beta chains below, sequenced in a study of identical twins (dated by TCRdb to about 2016). The library was produced with 5' RACE. The listed sequencing device is Illumina HiSeq 2000. TCRdb reprocessed the public reads (quality trimming at Q25 with fastp, clone calling with MiXCR) and kept in-frame beta chains. When rows share a CDR3 protein, they turn into one entry using the most common DNA and genes. Present in this sample are 700,000 to 950,000 distinct CDR3 sequences, more than 9% of which were seen just once. The leading ten clones occupy around 1.6% of the sample. The same specimen was also included in a second study, on yellow fever vaccine responses in identical twins.

Sequencing input: PBMCs. All receptors derive from a young woman in good health.

This clonotype was found many times. The chain has TRBV9 and TRBJ2-2, with D possibly being TRBD2 (5 bases). Trimming left V 0 bases short and J 6 bases short, with 12 bases between. CDR3 length: 15 amino acids. Per the germline V gene, CDR1 is SGDLS and CDR2 is YYNGEE. CDR3 sequence: CASSVGPEVAGELFF. DNA for the CDR3: TGTGCCAGCAGCGTAGGTCCGGAGGTGGCCGGGGAGCTGTTTTTT.

This clonotype was counted only a few times. The rearrangement links TRBV5-1 to TRBJ2-7; 15 bases are shared with TRBD2. The CDR3 spans 18 residues. CDR1 is SGHRS, CDR2 YFSETQ, per germline. The junction had 9 bases not matched to a gene; V was cut back by 3 bases and J by 2 bases. Written as DNA, the CDR3 is TGCGCCAGCAGCTCGTCGGGACTAGCGGGAGGCCCCACCTACGAGCAGTACTTC. As protein: CASSSSGLAGGPTYEQYF.

The CDR3 DNA reads as TGCAGTGCTCGACAGGCCGGGGGGCAGGAGACCCAGTACTTC. This gives the protein CSARQAGGQETQYF. This chain joins TRBV20-1 and TRBJ2-5, with D possibly TRBD2 on 7 matching bases. The V and J ends lost 5 bases and 5 bases respectively, with 18 bases between them. CDR1 and CDR2 (germline): DFQATT, SNEGSKA (reference sequence). This CDR3 spans 14 amino acids.

The rearrangement uses TRBV11-2 and TRBJ2-1, with 7 bases lining up with TRBD2. Losses at the gene ends were 5 bases for V and 6 bases for J; bases not matched to a gene: 13. This CDR3 has 16 residues. Germline V gene data show CDR1 as SGHAT and CDR2 as FQNNGV. The CDR3 nucleotides are TGTGCCAGCAGCCATCCCGCTGGGGCTAGCGGCAATGAGCAGTTCTTC. This sequence encodes CASSHPAGASGNEQFF. The full variable domain, rest sourced from reference TRBV11-2 and TRBJ2-1, is EAGVAQSPRYKIIEKRQSVAFWCNPISGHATLYWYQQILGQGPKLLIQFQNNGVVDDSQLPKDRFSAERLKGVDSTLKIQPAKLEDSAVYLCASSHPAGASGNEQFFGPGTRLTVL.